The clone carrying this TCR beta chain has a count of ten or more. Its antigen remains unknown. This sample was included in a study of regulatory T cells in long-lasting Graves disease. Study-wide context: Persistence in Graves' disease denoted antithyroid drug use beyond 5 years alongside positive TSH receptor antibodies. Study results and caveats: Relative to new patients (966), persistent patients exhibited greater sharing of public clonotypes (2,741).

Library construction for TCR beta used iRepertoire HTBI primers and Arm-PCR of CDR3 regions. TCRdb passed the multiplex PCR reads through MiXCR, listing each CDR3 protein once. The table has more than 650,000 distinct CDR3 sequences, approximately 31% seen once. Specified time point: persistent/refractory GD, antithyroid drugs over 5 years with positive TRAb. With RNA extracted from PBMCs as input, the TCR library was made. This specimen was peripheral blood mononuclear cells (PBMCs), taken when the disease was refractory, from a patient treated with antithyroid drugs. This sequence originates from a female donor with Graves disease.

The CDR3 here is CATSRDRGAYEQYF. As DNA, the CDR3 is TGTGCCACCAGCAGAGACAGGGGGGCCTACGAGCAGTACTTC. The chain links TRBV15 to TRBJ2-7; perhaps TRBD1 as D (7 bases). V gave up 0 bases and J gave up 2 bases, with 8 bases separating them. CDR1 LNHNV and CDR2 YYDKDF come from the germline V gene (reference sequence). The CDR3 length is 14 residues.